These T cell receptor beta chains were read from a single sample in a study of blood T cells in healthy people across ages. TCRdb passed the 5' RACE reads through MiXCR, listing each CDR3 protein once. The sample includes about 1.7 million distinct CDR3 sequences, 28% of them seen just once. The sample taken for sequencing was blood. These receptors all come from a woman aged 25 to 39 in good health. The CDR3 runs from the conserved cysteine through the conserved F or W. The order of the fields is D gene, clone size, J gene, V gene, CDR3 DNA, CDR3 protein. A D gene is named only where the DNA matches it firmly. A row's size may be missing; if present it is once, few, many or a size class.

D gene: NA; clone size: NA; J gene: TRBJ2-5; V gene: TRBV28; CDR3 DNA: TGTGCCAGCAGTTTGGTCGGGCCCCCCCGGACCCAGTACTTC; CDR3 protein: CASSLVGPPRTQYF
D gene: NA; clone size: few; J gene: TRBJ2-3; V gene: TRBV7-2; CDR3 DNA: TGTGCCAGCAGCTTCGGGGCGGCTAGCACAGATACGCAGTATTTT; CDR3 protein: CASSFGAASTDTQYF
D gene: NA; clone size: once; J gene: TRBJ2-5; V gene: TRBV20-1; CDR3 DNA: TGCAGTGCTCAAGCGGTCTGGGAGGCCCAGTACTTC; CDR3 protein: CSAQAVWEAQYF
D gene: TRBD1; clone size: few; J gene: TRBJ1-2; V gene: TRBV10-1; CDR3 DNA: TGCGCCAGCAGTCTATCCCGGACAGGAAACTATGGCTACACCTTC; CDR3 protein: CASSLSRTGNYGYTF
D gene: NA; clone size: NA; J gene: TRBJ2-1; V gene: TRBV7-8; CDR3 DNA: TGTGCCAGCAGTTATAAGGCGATTCGAGGGCCCTACAATGAGCAGTTCTTC; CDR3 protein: CASSYKAIRGPYNEQFF
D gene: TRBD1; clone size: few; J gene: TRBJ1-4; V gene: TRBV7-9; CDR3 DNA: TGTGCCAGCAGCCCAGCGGACAGGAGTTATGAAAAACTGTTTTTT; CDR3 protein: CASSPADRSYEKLFF
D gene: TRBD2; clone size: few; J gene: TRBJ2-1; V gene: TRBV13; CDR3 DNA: TGTGCCAGCAGCCTGACTAGCGGGGGAGATTACAATGAGCAGTTCTTC; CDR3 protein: CASSLTSGGDYNEQFF
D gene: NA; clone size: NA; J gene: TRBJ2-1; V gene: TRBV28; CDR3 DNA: TGTGCCAGCAGCCCACCTCCGGGAACGTACAATGAGCAGTTCTTC; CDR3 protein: CASSPPPGTYNEQFF
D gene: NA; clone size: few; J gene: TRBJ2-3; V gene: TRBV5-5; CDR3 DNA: TGTGCCAGCAGCCCTAGAAGGACCGAACTTGGAGATACGCAGTATTTT; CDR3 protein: CASSPRRTELGDTQYF
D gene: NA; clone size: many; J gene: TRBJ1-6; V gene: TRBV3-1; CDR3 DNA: TGTGCCAGCAGCCTTCGGACAGATAATTCACCCCTCCACTTT; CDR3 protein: CASSLRTDNSPLHF
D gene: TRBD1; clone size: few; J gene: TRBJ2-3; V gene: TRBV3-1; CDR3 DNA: TGTGCCAGCAGCCAAGGGCAGGGGGCAGATACGCAGTATTTT; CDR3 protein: CASSQGQGADTQYF
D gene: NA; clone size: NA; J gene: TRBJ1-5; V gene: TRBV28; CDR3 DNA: TGTGCCAGCGGATATATCTTCATGGACACTTTGAATCAGCCCCAGCATTTT; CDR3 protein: CASGYIFMDTLNQPQHF
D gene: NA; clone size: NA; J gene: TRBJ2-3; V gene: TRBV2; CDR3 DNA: TGTGCCAGCATGGCGAGGAGGGCCGCAGATACGCAGTATTTT; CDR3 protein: CASMARRAADTQYF
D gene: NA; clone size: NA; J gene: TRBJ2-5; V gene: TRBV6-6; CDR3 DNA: TGTGCCTCGCAGGGGGGGGAGACCCAGTACTTC; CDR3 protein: CASQGGETQYF
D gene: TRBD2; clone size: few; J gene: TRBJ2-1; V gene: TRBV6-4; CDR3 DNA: TGTGCCAGCAGCTCACTTGGGGGACTAGCGGGAGGGCCCAAGTTCTTC; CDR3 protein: CASSSLGGLAGGPKFF
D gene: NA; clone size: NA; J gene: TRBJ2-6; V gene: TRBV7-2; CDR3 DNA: TGTGCCAGCAGCTTAGTCCTTGGTCCTGGGGCCAACGTCCTGACTTTC; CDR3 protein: CASSLVLGPGANVLTF
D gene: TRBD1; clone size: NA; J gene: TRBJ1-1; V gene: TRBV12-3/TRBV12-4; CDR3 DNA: TGTGCCAGCAGGCCGACAGGGGTTGATAGTGAAGCTTTCTTT; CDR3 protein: CASRPTGVDSEAFF
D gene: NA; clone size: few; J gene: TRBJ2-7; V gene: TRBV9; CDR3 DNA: TGTGCCAGCAGCGTGCGAGGGGAAGAGCAGTACTTC; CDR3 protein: CASSVRGEEQYF
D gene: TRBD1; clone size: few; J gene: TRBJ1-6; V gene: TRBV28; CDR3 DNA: TGTGCCAGCGGGACAGGGGTGGGGATTTCACCCCTCCACTTT; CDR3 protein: CASGTGVGISPLHF
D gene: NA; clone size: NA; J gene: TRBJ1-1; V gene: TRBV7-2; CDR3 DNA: TGTGCCAGCAGCTTAGCGGATGGGGGGTACGGAGAGGCTTTCTTT; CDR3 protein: CASSLADGGYGEAFF
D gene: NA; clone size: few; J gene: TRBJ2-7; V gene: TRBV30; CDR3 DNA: TGTGCCTGGACCACAGGGTCCACCTACGAGCAGTACTTC; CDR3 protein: CAWTTGSTYEQYF
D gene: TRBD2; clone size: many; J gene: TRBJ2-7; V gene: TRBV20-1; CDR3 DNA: TGCAGTGCTAGAACTAGCGGCTACGAGCAGTACTTC; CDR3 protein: CSARTSGYEQYF
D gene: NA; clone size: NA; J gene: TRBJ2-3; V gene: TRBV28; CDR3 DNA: TGTGCCAGCAGTCTGATCCGAATAGGCGGCACAGATACGCAGTATTTT; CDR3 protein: CASSLIRIGGTDTQYF
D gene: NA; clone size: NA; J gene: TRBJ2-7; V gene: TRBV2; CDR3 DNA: TGTGCCAGCAAAAACGGCAGGCTAGGGGCTTACGAGCAGTACTTC; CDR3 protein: CASKNGRLGAYEQYF
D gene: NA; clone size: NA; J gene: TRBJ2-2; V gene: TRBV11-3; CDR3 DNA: TGTGCCAGCAGCTCCGGAGGGGGGTTCGGGGAGCTGTTTTTT; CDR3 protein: CASSSGGGFGELFF
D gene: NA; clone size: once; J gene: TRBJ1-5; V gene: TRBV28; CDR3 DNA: TGTGCCAGCAGTTTAGACCCGGGGTACCAGCCCCAGCATTTT; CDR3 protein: CASSLDPGYQPQHF
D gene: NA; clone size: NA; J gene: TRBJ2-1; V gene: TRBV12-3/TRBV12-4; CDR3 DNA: TGTGCCAGCAGTTTTTTTATTTCGGGAGTTGTGGTCAATGAGCAGTTCTTC; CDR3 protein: CASSFFISGVVVNEQFF
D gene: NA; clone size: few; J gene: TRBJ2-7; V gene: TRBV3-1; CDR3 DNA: TGTGCCAGCAGCCAAGGTGGGGGGCCCTGGAGAGACGAGCAGTACTTC; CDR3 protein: CASSQGGGPWRDEQYF
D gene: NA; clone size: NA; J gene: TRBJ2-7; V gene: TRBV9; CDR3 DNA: TGTGCCAGCAGCGTGGCTACAGGTCTTCCCTACGAGCAGTACTTC; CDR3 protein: CASSVATGLPYEQYF
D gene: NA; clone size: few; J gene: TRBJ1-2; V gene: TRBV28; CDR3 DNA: TGTGCCAGCAGCCCTCTCCCTTCAGCTAACTATGGCTACACCTTC; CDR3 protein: CASSPLPSANYGYTF
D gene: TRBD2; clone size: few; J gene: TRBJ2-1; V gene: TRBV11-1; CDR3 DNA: TGTGCCAGCAGCCACCCAAGAGGGGGACTAGCGGGAGGGTCTTGGGGCAACAATGAGCAGTTCTTC; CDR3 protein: CASSHPRGGLAGGSWGNNEQFF
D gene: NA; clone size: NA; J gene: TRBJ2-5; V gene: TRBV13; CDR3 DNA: TGTGCCAGCAGCTTAGAGACAGCCGGGGCCCAGTACTTC; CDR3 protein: CASSLETAGAQYF
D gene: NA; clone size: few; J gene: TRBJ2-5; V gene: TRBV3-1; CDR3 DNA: TGTGCCAGCAGCCAGGGGGTCGTAGGGGAGACCCAGTACTTC; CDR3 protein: CASSQGVVGETQYF
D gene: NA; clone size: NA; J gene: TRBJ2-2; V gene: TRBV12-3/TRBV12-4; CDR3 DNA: TGTGCCAGCAGTGGGGGTCCGGGAAAACCAGGCGGGGAGCTGTTTTTT; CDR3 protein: CASSGGPGKPGGELFF
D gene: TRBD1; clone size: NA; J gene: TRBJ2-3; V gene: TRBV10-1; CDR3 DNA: TGCGCCAGCAGTGACGGGACAGTCGGAACGACGCAGTATTTT; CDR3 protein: CASSDGTVGTTQYF
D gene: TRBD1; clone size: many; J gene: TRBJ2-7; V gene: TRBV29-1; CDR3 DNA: TGCAGCGTACTCCGGGACAGGGGAACCTACGAGCAGTACTTC; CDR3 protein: CSVLRDRGTYEQYF
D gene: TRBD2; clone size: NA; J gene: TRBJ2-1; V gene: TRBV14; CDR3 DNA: TGTGCCAGCAGCCTACGGGGGAGGGGCAACAATGAGCAGTTCTTC; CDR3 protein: CASSLRGRGNNEQFF
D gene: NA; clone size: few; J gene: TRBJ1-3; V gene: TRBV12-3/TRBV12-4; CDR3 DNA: TGTGCCAGCAGTTTGGGGCATGGAAACACCATATATTTT; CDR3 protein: CASSLGHGNTIYF
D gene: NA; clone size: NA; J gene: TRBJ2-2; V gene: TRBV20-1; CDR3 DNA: TGCAGTGCCGGGGGGCAGCGTACGAACACCGGGGAGCTGTTTTTT; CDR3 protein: CSAGGQRTNTGELFF
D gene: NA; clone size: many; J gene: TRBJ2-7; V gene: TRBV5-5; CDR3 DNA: TGTGCCAGCAGCTCGGGCGGGTTCTACGAGCAGTACTTC; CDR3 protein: CASSSGGFYEQYF
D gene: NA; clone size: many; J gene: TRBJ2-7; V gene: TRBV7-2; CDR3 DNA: TGTGCCAGCAGTTCCACTCCCTACGAGCAGTACTTC; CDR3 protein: CASSSTPYEQYF
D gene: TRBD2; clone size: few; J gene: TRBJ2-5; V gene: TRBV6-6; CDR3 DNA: TGTGCCAGCAGTTATAGTCGTAGCGGGGGGGCAGAGACCCAGTACTTC; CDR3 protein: CASSYSRSGGAETQYF
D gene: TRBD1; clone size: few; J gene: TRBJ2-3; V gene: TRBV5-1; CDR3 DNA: TGCGCCAGCAGCTTGGGGACAGGCACTAGAGATACGCAGTATTTT; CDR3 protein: CASSLGTGTRDTQYF
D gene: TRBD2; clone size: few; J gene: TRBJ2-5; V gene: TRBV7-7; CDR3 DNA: TGTGCCAGCAGCTCCACCCTTGGCGGGAGAGAGACCCAGTACTTC; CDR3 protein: CASSSTLGGRETQYF
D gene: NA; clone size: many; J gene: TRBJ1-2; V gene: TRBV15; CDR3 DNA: TGTGCCACCAGCAGAGATGGCGGCGGTGGCTACACCTTC; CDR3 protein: CATSRDGGGGYTF
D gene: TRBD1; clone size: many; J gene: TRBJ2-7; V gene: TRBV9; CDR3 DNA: TGTGCCAGCAGCGTAGGGGACAGTTTCTACGAGCAGTACTTC; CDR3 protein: CASSVGDSFYEQYF
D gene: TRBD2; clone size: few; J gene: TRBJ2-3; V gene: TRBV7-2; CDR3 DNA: TGTGCCAGCAGCCCGACTAGCGGGGGACATGATACGCAGTATTTT; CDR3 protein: CASSPTSGGHDTQYF
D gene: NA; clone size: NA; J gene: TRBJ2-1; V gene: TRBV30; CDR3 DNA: TGTGCCGGGAGTGTACGGTACAATGAGCAGTTCTTC; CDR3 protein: CAGSVRYNEQFF
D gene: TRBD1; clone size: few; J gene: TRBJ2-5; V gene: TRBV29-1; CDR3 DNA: TGCAGCGTTGATGGGGCCGGGACAGGGGTCCAAGAGACCCAGTACTTC; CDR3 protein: CSVDGAGTGVQETQYF
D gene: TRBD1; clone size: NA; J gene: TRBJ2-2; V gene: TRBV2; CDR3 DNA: TGTGCCAGCGGGCGACAGGGGGGAGTCACCGGGGAGCTGTTTTTT; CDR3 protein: CASGRQGGVTGELFF
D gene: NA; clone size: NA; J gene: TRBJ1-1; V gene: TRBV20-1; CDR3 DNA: TGCAGTGCTAGTTCCAGGGCCACTGAAGCTTTCTTT; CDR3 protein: CSASSRATEAFF
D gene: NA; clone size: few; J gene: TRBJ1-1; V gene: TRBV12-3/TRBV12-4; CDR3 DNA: TGTGCCAGCAGACCAATCGGGACGAACACTGAAGCTTTCTTT; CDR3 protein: CASRPIGTNTEAFF